This T cell receptor (beta chain) was observed in a study of T-cell memory formation after mild COVID-19. The CDR3 runs to 13 residues. The V gene's germline CDR1 is MNHNS and CDR2 SASEGT. Trimming cost V 6 bases and J 5 bases; bases outside gene matches: 6. A few counts support this clonotype. One entry per CDR3 protein, called by TCRdb with MiXCR from the 5' RACE reads. This sample has about 400,000 distinct CDR3 sequences, with 14% found just once. This chain links TRBV6-1 with TRBJ2-7, with TRBD1 identical over 8 bases. Material for sequencing was PBMCs or a T cell subset sorted from them (not recorded which). This TCR was recovered from a man between 18 and 35 years old who had mild COVID-19 (a few samples of this study predate the infection). Cell type and time point are not known. CDR3 bases: TGTGCCAGCAGGGGGCAGGGGGCTGACGAGCAGTACTTC. This sequence encodes CASRGQGADEQYF.